These T cell receptor beta chains were read from a single sample in a study of blood T cell repertoires in COVID-19. Generated by immunoSEQ multiplex PCR, the TCRdb table keeps only in-frame clones and is missing some. The sample consists of 100,000 or so clones, around 87% of them appearing once. The source material was peripheral blood. Receptors originate from a woman aged 30 to 39 with acute or convalescent COVID-19. Each CDR3 is given with its conserved first and last residue. D genes are given only for firm matches. Some rows have no size entry. The others give once, few or many, or a class for an expanded clone.

d_gene	j_gene	v_gene	abundance	CDR3aa	CDR3nt
TRBD1	TRBJ2-7	TRBV30	NA	CAWSLRGPYEQYF	TGTGCCTGGAGCCTCAGGGGGCCCTACGAGCAGTACTTC
TRBD1	TRBJ2-3	TRBV28	NA	CASSLFLGQGLGTQYF	TGTGCCAGCAGTTTATTTTTGGGACAGGGGTTAGGTACGCAGTATTTT
TRBD1	TRBJ1-1	TRBV5-1	NA	CASSLVQGARDTEAFF	TGCGCCAGCAGCTTGGTACAGGGGGCGCGAGACACTGAAGCTTTCTTT
NA	TRBJ2-7	TRBV21-1	NA	CASSRGPPFYEQYF	TGTGCCAGCAGCAGGGGGCCACCTTTCTACGAGCAGTACTTC
NA	TRBJ1-2	TRBV7-7	NA	CASSLVGGYYGYTF	TGTGCCAGCAGCTTAGTAGGGGGATACTATGGCTACACCTTC
TRBD1	TRBJ1-1	TRBV6-5	NA	CASSPLGTGLTEAFF	TGTGCCAGCAGTCCCCTGGGGACAGGGCTTACTGAAGCTTTCTTT
NA	TRBJ2-1	TRBV12-5	few	CASGTAWEQFF	TGTGCTAGTGGAACTGCGTGGGAGCAGTTCTTC
NA	TRBJ1-6	TRBV30	NA	CAWRPLGSVGSPLHF	TGTGCCTGGAGGCCTCTTGGGAGTGTTGGTTCACCCCTCCACTTT
NA	TRBJ1-4	TRBV28	NA	CASSPPGATNEKLFF	TGTGCCAGCAGTCCCCCGGGGGCAACTAATGAAAAACTGTTTTTT
NA	TRBJ2-3	TRBV10-2	NA	CASLGTGTRTDTQYF	TGCGCCAGCTTGGGAACAGGGACGAGGACAGATACGCAGTATTTT
TRBD1	TRBJ1-6	TRBV27	NA	CASSSGQGGSPLHF	TGTGCCAGCAGTTCGGGACAGGGGGGTTCACCCCTCCACTTT